In this sample, the clone carrying this T cell receptor (beta chain) turned up many times. Total RNA amounting to around 540 ng was the source from which TCR beta cDNA was made with a constant-region primer. Modified slightly, ARM-PCR produced TCR beta libraries over three nested multiplex PCR rounds. In the first two PCR rounds, TRBV1-TRBV30 forward primers were paired with a C-beta reverse primer, and each round lasted approximately 9 cycles. TCRdb fed the multiplex PCR reads into MiXCR, producing one record per CDR3 protein. Of 300,000 to 400,000 distinct CDR3 sequences listed, roughly two thirds were seen once; the top ten hold about 6.5%. This entry is derived from a study of tumor-infiltrating lymphocytes in primary liver carcinoma. The researchers obtained blood RNA from unsorted whole blood and also extracted germline DNA. Germline V gives CDR1 SQVTM, CDR2 ANQGSEA. The CDR3 is 14 amino acids. Trimming pared 1 base from V and 3 bases from J, leaving 9 bases between.

The chain couples TRBV29-1 to TRBJ2-2; a weak D match, TRBD1 (5 bases). The source material was peripheral blood. The TCR was taken from a man aged 40-49 years with primary liver carcinoma and hepatitis B virus infection. CDR3 bases: TGCAGCGTTGAAGTTAGGGGTGACACCGGGGAGCTGTTTTTT. It translates to CSVEVRGDTGELFF.